Below, 5 T cell receptor beta chains from the same sample are listed, as sequenced in a study of blood T cells in healthy people across ages. A second PCR of 7 to 11 cycles used a sample-barcoded 5' primer and a J-beta primer mix. TCRdb passed the 5' RACE reads through MiXCR, listing each CDR3 protein once. The table lists roughly 680,000 distinct CDR3 sequences, around 21% of them singletons. The sample was blood. The receptors originated from a man aged 70-80 years in good health.

The chain links TRBV20-1 to TRBJ2-7; 7 bases map to TRBD2. Germline V lookup: CDR1 DFQATT, CDR2 SNEGSKA (reference sequence). V shed 0 bases and J 1 base; nucleotides not matched to a gene: 6. The CDR3 has 15 residues. As DNA, the CDR3 is TGCAGTGCTAGAGAAGGTAGCGGGCGGTCCTACGAGCAGTACTTC. Translated, it gives CSAREGSGRSYEQYF.

This clonotype was detected a few times. The chain recombines TRBV20-1 with TRBJ2-7; TRBD2 matches 12 bases. J gave up 6 bases and V 5 bases, and 11 bases lay outside the gene matches. Germline CDR1 reads DFQATT; CDR2 reads SNEGSKA (reference sequence). The CDR3 runs to 15 residues. The CDR3 sequence: CSAVPWTSGNGEQYF. CDR3 DNA: TGCAGTGCTGTCCCATGGACTAGCGGGAATGGCGAGCAGTACTTC.

This clonotype has more than one count but fewer than ten. The chain has TRBV5-6 and TRBJ2-1, with D hard to call. The germline gives CDR1 SGHDT, CDR2 YYEEEE. Trimming cost V 0 bases and J 1 base, with 11 bases left between them. The CDR3 loop spans 16 amino acids. Here the CDR3 reads CASSLGYRMSYNEQFF. The CDR3 DNA reads as TGTGCCAGCAGCTTGGGGTACCGGATGTCCTACAATGAGCAGTTCTTC.

The chain uses TRBV4-1 and TRBJ1-2, with D perhaps matching TRBD1 (6 bases). V dropped 0 bases and J dropped 2 bases, with 10 bases sitting between them. Germline V gene sequence: CDR1 MGHRA, CDR2 YSYEKL. This CDR3 has 15 amino acids. This CDR3 reads CASSQDTGSNYGYTF. CDR3 bases: TGCGCCAGCAGCCAAGACACAGGGTCAAACTATGGCTACACCTTC.

The rearrangement joins TRBV6-2 or TRBV6-3 to TRBJ1-4; 8 bases fit TRBD1. V shed 7 bases and J 5 bases; nucleotides not matched to a gene: 9. The length of the CDR3 is 15 residues. Germline assignment: CDR1 MNHEY and CDR2 SVGEGT. In DNA form, the CDR3 reads TGTGCCAGCAATCGACCGGGACAGGTGAATGAAAAACTGTTTTTT. This sequence encodes CASNRPGQVNEKLFF.